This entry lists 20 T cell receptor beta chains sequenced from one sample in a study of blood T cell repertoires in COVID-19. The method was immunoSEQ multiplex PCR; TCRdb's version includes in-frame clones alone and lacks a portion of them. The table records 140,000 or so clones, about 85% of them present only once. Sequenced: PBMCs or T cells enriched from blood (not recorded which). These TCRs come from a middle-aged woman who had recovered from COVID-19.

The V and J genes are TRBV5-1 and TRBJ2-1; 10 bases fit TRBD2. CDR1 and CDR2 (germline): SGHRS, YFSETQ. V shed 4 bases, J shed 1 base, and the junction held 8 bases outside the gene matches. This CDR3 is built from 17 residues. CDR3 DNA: TGCGCCAGCAGCCGAGACCCGACTAGCGGGTCCTACAATGAGCAGTTCTTC. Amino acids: CASSRDPTSGSYNEQFF.

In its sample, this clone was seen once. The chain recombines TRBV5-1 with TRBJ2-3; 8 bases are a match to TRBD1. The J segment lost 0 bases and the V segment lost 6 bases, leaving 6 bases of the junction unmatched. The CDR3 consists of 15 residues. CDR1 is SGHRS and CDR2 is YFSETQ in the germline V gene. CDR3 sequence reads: CASTIGQGSTDTQYF. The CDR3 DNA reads TGCGCCAGCACCATTGGACAGGGAAGCACAGATACGCAGTATTTT.

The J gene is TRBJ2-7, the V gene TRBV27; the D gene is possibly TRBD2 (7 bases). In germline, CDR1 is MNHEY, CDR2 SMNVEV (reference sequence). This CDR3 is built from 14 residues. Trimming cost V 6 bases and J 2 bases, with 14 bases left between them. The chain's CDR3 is CASSLFGGPYEQYF. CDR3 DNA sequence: TGTGCCAGCAGCCTATTCGGGGGGCCCTACGAGCAGTACTTC.

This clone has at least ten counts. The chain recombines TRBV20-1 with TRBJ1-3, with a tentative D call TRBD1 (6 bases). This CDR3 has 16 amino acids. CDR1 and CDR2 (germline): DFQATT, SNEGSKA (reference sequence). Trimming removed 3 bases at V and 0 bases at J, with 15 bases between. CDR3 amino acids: CSASPRTVPSGNTIYF. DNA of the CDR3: TGCAGTGCTAGTCCCCGGACAGTGCCCTCTGGAAACACCATATATTTT.

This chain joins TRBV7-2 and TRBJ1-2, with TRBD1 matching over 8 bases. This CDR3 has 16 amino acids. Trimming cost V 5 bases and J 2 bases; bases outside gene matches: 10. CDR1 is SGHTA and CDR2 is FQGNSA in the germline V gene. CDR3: CASSPGTGSTNYGYTF. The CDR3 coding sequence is TGTGCCAGCAGCCCAGGGACAGGCTCAACGAACTATGGCTACACCTTC. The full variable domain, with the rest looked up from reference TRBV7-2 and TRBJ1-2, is GAGVSQSPSNKVTEKGKDVELRCDPISGHTALYWYRQSLGQGLEFLIYFQGNSAPDKSGLPSDRFSAERTGGSVSTLTIQRTQQEDSAVYLCASSPGTGSTNYGYTFGSGTRLTVV.

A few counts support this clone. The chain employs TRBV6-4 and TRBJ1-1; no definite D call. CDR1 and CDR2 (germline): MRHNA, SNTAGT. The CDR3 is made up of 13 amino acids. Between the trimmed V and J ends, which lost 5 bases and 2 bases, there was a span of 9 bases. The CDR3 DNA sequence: TGTGCCAGCAGTCTCCGGGGTAACACTGAAGCTTTCTTT. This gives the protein CASSLRGNTEAFF.

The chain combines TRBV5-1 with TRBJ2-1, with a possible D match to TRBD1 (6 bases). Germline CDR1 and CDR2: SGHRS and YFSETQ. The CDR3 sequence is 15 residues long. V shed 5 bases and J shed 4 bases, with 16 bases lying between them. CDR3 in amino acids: CASRTGTGVYNEQFF. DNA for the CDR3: TGCGCCAGCAGGACAGGCACTGGGGTTTACAATGAGCAGTTCTTC.

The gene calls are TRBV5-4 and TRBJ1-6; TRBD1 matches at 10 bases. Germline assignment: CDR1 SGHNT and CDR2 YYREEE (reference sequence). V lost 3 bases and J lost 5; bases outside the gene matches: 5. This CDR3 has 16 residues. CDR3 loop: CASSSWGQGNNSPLHF. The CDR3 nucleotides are TGTGCCAGCAGCTCATGGGGACAGGGGAATAATTCACCCCTCCACTTT. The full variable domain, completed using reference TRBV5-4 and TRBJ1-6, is ETGVTQSPTHLIKTRGQQVTLRCSSQSGHNTVSWYQQALGQGPQFIFQYYREEENGRGNFPPRFSGLQFPNYSSELNVNALELDDSALYLCASSSWGQGNNSPLHFGNGTRLTVT.

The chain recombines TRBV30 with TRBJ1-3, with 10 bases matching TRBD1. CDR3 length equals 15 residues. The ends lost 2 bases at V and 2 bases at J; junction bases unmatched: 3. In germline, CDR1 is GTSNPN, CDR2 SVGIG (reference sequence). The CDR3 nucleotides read TGTGCCTGGAGTTCAGACAGGGGGCCTGGAAACACCATATATTTT. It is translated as CAWSSDRGPGNTIYF.

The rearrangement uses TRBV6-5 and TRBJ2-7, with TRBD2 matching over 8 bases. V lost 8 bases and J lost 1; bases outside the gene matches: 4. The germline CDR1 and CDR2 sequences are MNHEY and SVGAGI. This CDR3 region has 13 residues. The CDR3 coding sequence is TGTGCCAGCGGAACTAGCGGATCCTACGAGCAGTACTTC. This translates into CASGTSGSYEQYF.

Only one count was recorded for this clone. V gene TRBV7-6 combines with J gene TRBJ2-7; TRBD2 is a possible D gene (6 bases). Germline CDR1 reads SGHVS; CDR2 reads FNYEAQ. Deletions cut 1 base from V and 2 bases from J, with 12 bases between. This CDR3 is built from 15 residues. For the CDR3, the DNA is TGTGCCAGCAGCTTAGATGCGGGAACCCCCTACGAGCAGTACTTC. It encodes CASSLDAGTPYEQYF.

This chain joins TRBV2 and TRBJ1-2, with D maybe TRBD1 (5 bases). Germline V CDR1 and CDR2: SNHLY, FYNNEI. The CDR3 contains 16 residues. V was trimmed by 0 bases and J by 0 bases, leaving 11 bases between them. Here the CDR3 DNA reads TGTGCCAGCAGTGAAGCGATCGGGGGATCTAACTATGGCTACACCTTC. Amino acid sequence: CASSEAIGGSNYGYTF.

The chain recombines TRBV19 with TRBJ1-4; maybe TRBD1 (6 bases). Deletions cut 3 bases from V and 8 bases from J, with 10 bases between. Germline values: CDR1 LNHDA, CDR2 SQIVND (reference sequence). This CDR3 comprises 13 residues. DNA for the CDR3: TGTGCCAGTAGTATGGGGACATCGGAAAAACTGTTTTTT. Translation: CASSMGTSEKLFF.

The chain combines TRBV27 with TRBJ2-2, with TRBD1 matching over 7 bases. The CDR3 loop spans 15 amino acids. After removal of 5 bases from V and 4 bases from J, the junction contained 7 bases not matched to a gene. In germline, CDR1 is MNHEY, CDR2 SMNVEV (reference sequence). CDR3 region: CASSQTGAGTGELFF. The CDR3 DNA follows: TGTGCCAGCAGTCAAACAGGGGCGGGCACCGGGGAGCTGTTTTTT.

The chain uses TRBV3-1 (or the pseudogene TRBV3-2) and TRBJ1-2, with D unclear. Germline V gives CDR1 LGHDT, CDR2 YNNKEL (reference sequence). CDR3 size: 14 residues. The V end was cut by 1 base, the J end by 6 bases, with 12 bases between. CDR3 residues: CASSQGGRTHGYTF. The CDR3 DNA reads TGTGCCAGCAGCCAAGGAGGCAGGACTCATGGCTACACCTTC.

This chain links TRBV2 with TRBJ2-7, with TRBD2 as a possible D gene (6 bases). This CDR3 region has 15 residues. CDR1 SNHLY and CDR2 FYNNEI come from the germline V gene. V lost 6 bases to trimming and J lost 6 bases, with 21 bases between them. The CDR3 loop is CASRPGTGVSAEQYF. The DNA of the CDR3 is TGTGCCAGCAGGCCCGGGACGGGAGTATCGGCCGAGCAGTACTTC.

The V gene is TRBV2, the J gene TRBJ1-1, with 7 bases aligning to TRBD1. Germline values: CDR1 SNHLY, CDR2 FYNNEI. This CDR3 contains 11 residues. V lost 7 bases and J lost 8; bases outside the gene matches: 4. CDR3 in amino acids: CASIETGEAFF. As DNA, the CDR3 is TGTGCCAGCATTGAGACAGGGGAAGCTTTCTTT. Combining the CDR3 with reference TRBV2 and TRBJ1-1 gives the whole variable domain EPEVTQTPSHQVTQMGQEVILRCVPISNHLYFYWYRQILGQKVEFLVSFYNNEISEKSEIFDDQFSVERPDGSNFTLKIRSTKLEDSAMYFCASIETGEAFFGQGTRLTVV.

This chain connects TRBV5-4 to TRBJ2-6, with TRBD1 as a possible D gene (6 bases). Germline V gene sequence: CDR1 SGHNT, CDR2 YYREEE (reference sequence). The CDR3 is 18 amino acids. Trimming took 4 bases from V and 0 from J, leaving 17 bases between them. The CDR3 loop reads CASSPIRGPSSGANVLTF. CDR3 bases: TGTGCCAGCAGCCCGATCAGGGGCCCTAGCTCTGGGGCCAACGTCCTGACTTTC.

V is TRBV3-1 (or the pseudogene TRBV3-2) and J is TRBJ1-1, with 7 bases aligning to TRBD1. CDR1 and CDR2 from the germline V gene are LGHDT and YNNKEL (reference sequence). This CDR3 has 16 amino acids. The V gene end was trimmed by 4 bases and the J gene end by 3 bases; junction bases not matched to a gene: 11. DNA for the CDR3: TGTGCCAGCAGCCCGCTGGACAGGAGGGGGGACACTGAAGCTTTCTTT. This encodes CASSPLDRRGDTEAFF.

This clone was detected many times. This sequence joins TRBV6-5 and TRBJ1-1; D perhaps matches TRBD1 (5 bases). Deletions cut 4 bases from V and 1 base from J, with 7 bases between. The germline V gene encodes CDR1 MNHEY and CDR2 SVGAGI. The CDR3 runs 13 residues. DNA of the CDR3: TGTGCCAGCAGTTTAACAGGGAACACTGAAGCTTTCTTT. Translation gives CASSLTGNTEAFF.